This entry lists 4 T cell receptor beta chains sequenced from one sample in a study of cytomegalovirus exposure and HLA in healthy donors. The data were produced by immunoSEQ multiplex PCR, yet TCRdb's version contains in-frame clones alone and is incomplete. The sample shows approximately 260,000 clones, 80% to 90% of them seen only once. Sequencing was performed on PBMCs. Receptors originate from a woman under 30 in good health and CMV-seronegative.

The rearrangement links TRBV5-1 to TRBJ2-7; a weak D match, TRBD1 (5 bases). The CDR3 runs 15 residues. V gave up 0 bases and J gave up 2 bases, with 12 bases separating them. Germline V CDR1 and CDR2: SGHRS, YFSETQ. The CDR3 is CASSLAPVDTYEQYF. CDR3 coding DNA: TGCGCCAGCAGCTTGGCTCCAGTGGACACCTACGAGCAGTACTTC.

The genes are TRBV4-3 and TRBJ1-3; 7 bases line up with TRBD1. The CDR3 has 15 amino acids. Germline trimming cut 2 bases from V and 3 bases from J; bases unmatched to any gene: 4. Looked up from germline, CDR1 is LGHNA and CDR2 is YSLEER. The DNA of the CDR3 is TGCGCCAGCAGCCAAAGACAGGGAGATGGAAACACCATATATTTT. Translating it yields CASSQRQGDGNTIYF.

This rearrangement joins TRBV28 to TRBJ1-2; possible D gene TRBD1, 5 bases. The CDR3 runs 13 residues. Between the trimmed V and J ends, which lost 5 bases and 3 bases, there was a span of 10 bases. Germline V gives CDR1 MDHEN, CDR2 SYDVKM. DNA of the CDR3: TGTGCCAGCAGTGCAGGGCCGGACTATGGCTACACCTTC. This encodes CASSAGPDYGYTF.

The chain links TRBV30 to TRBJ1-1; 11 bases map to TRBD1. Germline values: CDR1 GTSNPN, CDR2 SVGIG (reference sequence). The junction had 2 bases not matched to a gene; V was cut back by 1 base and J by 1 base. CDR3 length: 15 residues. CDR3 sequence (DNA): TGTGCCTGGAGTGGCGGGACAGGGGGGAACACTGAAGCTTTCTTT. Its protein is CAWSGGTGGNTEAFF.